The text below deals with one TCR beta chain. The table came from immunoSEQ multiplex PCR; TCRdb's copy has only in-frame clones and leaves some out. The table shows 120,000 to 150,000 clones, with roughly 84% occurring only once. CDR1 and CDR2 (germline): SGHAT, FQNNGV. The CDR3 length is 14 residues. V was trimmed by 1 base and J by 7 bases, leaving 11 bases between them. The sample comes from a study of blood T cell repertoires in COVID-19. This chain uses TRBV11-2 with TRBJ2-1; tentatively, D is TRBD1 (5 bases). The sample taken for sequencing was peripheral blood. This TCR came from a woman aged 55-69 years with acute or convalescent COVID-19. The CDR3: CASSLGGGLNEQFF. CDR3 DNA sequence: TGTGCCAGCAGCTTAGGGGGCGGCCTGAATGAGCAGTTCTTC. Full variable domain (outside the CDR3, taken from reference TRBV11-2 and TRBJ2-1): EAGVAQSPRYKIIEKRQSVAFWCNPISGHATLYWYQQILGQGPKLLIQFQNNGVVDDSQLPKDRFSAERLKGVDSTLKIQPAKLEDSAVYLCASSLGGGLNEQFFGPGTRLTVL.